A selection of T cell receptor beta chains follows, all from one sample in a study of Ad26.COV2.S vaccination and SARS-CoV-2 variants. Sequenced by immunoSEQ multiplex PCR; TCRdb stores in-frame clones only, minus some. The sample consists of 300,000 to 400,000 clones, around 89% of them appearing once. The specimen comprised peripheral blood, sampled in a trial of Ad26.COV2.S vaccine versus placebo. The receptor set was obtained from a person aged 18-60 years who received the Ad26.COV2.S COVID-19 vaccine or a placebo. Each CDR3 is given with its conserved first and last residue. A D gene is named only where the DNA matches it firmly. Size tells how often a clone was seen (once, few, many) or the class of an expanded clone, and some rows leave it out.

V gene	D gene	clone size	J gene	CDR3 DNA	CDR3 protein
TRBV5-1	NA	NA	TRBJ2-3	TGCGCCAGCAGCTTGGAGGCGGGGAGCACAGATACGCAGTATTTT	CASSLEAGSTDTQYF
TRBV6-6	TRBD2	NA	TRBJ2-4	TGTGCCAGCAGTTCTAGCGGCGCAGCCAAAAACATTCAGTACTTC	CASSSSGAAKNIQYF
TRBV5-1	NA	NA	TRBJ2-7	TGCGCCAGCAGCTTGGAATCTGGGAACTCAGCCTACGAGCAGTACTTC	CASSLESGNSAYEQYF
TRBV6-2/TRBV6-3	NA	NA	TRBJ1-1	TGTGCCAGCAGTTTCCGGGCCGCGAACACTGAAGCTTTCTTT	CASSFRAANTEAFF
TRBV18	TRBD1	NA	TRBJ1-4	TGTGCCAGCTCCTTGGGGACAGAGAATGAAAAACTGTTTTTT	CASSLGTENEKLFF
TRBV30	NA	NA	TRBJ1-2	TGTGCCTGGAGTGTACTTCAGGGGTTGACACCCTACTTC	CAWSVLQGLTPYF
TRBV25-1	TRBD2	NA	TRBJ2-7	TGTGCCAGCAGTGAATATCGGGGGGGGTACGAGCAGTACTTC	CASSEYRGGYEQYF
TRBV7-9	TRBD1	NA	TRBJ1-1	TGTGCCAGCAGCTCCAGACAGGGAGGAGCTGAAGCTTTCTTT	CASSSRQGGAEAFF
TRBV5-1	NA	NA	TRBJ1-1	TGCGCCAGCAGCTTGGGGGTGGGCACTGAAGCTTTCTTT	CASSLGVGTEAFF
TRBV19	NA	many	TRBJ1-1	TGTGCCAGTAGTGCGCAGGGGCTAACTGAAGCTTTCTTT	CASSAQGLTEAFF
TRBV9	NA	NA	TRBJ1-2	TGTGCCAGCAGCGTAGACCCGCTGACAGCCACTATAAACTATGGCTACACCTTC	CASSVDPLTATINYGYTF
TRBV18	NA	NA	TRBJ1-1	TGTGCCAGCTCACGGGGGAAAGGGGAGGCCACTGAAGCTTTCTTT	CASSRGKGEATEAFF
TRBV12-3/TRBV12-4	NA	NA	TRBJ2-3	TGTGCCAGCAGTTTAACCCCAGATACGCAGTATTTT	CASSLTPDTQYF
TRBV6-2/TRBV6-3	TRBD1	NA	TRBJ1-4	TGTGCCAGCAGTTTGGGGGTAACCGACAGGGGGCGTGAAAAACTGTTTTTT	CASSLGVTDRGREKLFF
TRBV29-1	TRBD1	NA	TRBJ2-5	TGCAGCGCCGACAGGGAATCGGAGACCCAGTACTTC	CSADRESETQYF
TRBV5-5	NA	few	TRBJ1-6	TGTGCCAGCATGGCGGGACAAAGTAATTCACCCCTCCACTTT	CASMAGQSNSPLHF
TRBV30	NA	NA	TRBJ1-2	TGTGCCTGGAGTCTCCGGGACACTGGCTACACCTTC	CAWSLRDTGYTF
TRBV5-1	NA	NA	TRBJ1-1	TGCGCCAGCAGCGGTGGGTATGGCCTGAACACTGAAGCTTTCTTT	CASSGGYGLNTEAFF
TRBV10-3	TRBD1	NA	TRBJ2-5	TGTGCCATCAACCGGGACAGGCAAGAGACCCAGTACTTC	CAINRDRQETQYF
TRBV6-5	TRBD2	NA	TRBJ2-5	TGTGCCAGCAATCCGGGACTAGCGGGAGGAGAGACCCAGTACTTC	CASNPGLAGGETQYF
TRBV28	TRBD2	NA	TRBJ2-7	TGTGCCAGCAGTTTAGGGGGCTTCGATGCGGGAGGATCCGACGAGCAGTACTTC	CASSLGGFDAGGSDEQYF
TRBV2	TRBD2	NA	TRBJ2-1	TGTGCCAGCAGTGAAACGGCACTAGCGGGCTACAATGAGCAGTTCTTC	CASSETALAGYNEQFF
TRBV30	NA	NA	TRBJ2-7	TGTGCCAATGGAGGGGGGGAGCTAAACGAGCAGTACTTC	CANGGGELNEQYF
TRBV10-1	NA	NA	TRBJ1-1	TGCGCCAGCACCCGGAATTTGGCCGCTGAAGCTTTCTTT	CASTRNLAAEAFF
TRBV10-3	NA	NA	TRBJ1-3	TGTGCCATCAGTGAGCCGACCTCTGGAAACACCATATATTTT	CAISEPTSGNTIYF
TRBV5-1	TRBD1	NA	TRBJ1-1	TGCGCCAGCAGCTGGGGAACCGGGACAGTACTCACTGAAGCTTTCTTT	CASSWGTGTVLTEAFF
TRBV6-2/TRBV6-3	NA	NA	TRBJ2-7	TGTGCCAGCAGTTTACACAGGGATCCCTACGAGCAGTACTTC	CASSLHRDPYEQYF
TRBV7-3	TRBD1	NA	TRBJ1-2	TGTGCCAGCAGCCGAACAGGGGACTATGGCTACACCTTC	CASSRTGDYGYTF
TRBV19	NA	NA	TRBJ2-7	TGTGCCAGAATGTGGGTGGGACCCATCTACGAGCAGTACTTC	CARMWVGPIYEQYF
TRBV18	NA	NA	TRBJ1-1	TGTGCCAGCTCACCAGGAGGGCTGAACACTGAAGCTTTCTTT	CASSPGGLNTEAFF
TRBV11-2	NA	NA	TRBJ2-3	TGTGCCAGCAGCCCCCTATGGGGAAAGCACACAGATACGCAGTATTTT	CASSPLWGKHTDTQYF
TRBV2	NA	NA	TRBJ1-2	TGTGCCAGCAGTGAAGCGTCCCAGGTCCTTGGCTACACCTTC	CASSEASQVLGYTF
TRBV12-5	NA	NA	TRBJ2-4	TGTGCTAGTGGTCCTTCAGGGTCTCCAGCCAAAAACATTCAGTACTTC	CASGPSGSPAKNIQYF
TRBV30	NA	NA	TRBJ1-4	TGTGCCTGGGGTCCTTACGGAACTTCCCGGACAAAACTGTTTTTT	CAWGPYGTSRTKLFF
TRBV6-5	NA	NA	TRBJ2-5	TGTGCCAGCAGTTACGGGGGGAGAAAAGAGACCCAGTACTTC	CASSYGGRKETQYF
TRBV9	TRBD1	NA	TRBJ2-5	TGTGCCAGCAGCGTAAGAGACAGGGTAACTGAGACCCAGTACTTC	CASSVRDRVTETQYF
TRBV6-1	NA	NA	TRBJ2-3	TGTGCCAGCAGTGGGAAGCAGGGGGGTGCCACAGATACGCAGTATTTT	CASSGKQGGATDTQYF
TRBV19	NA	NA	TRBJ1-1	TGTGCCAGTAGTATACAATCGACGAACACTGAAGCTTTCTTT	CASSIQSTNTEAFF
TRBV15	NA	NA	TRBJ1-1	TGTGCCACCAGCAGAGTTCAGGCCCAGCTGCCTTTCTTT	CATSRVQAQLPFF
TRBV5-6	NA	NA	TRBJ1-4	TGTGCCAGCAGCTTAATAATCGGGGAAAAACTGTTTTTT	CASSLIIGEKLFF
TRBV28	TRBD2	NA	TRBJ2-7	TGTGCCAGCAGCCCCGGGGGAGGGCCTAGCGAGCAGTACTTC	CASSPGGGPSEQYF
TRBV27	NA	NA	TRBJ2-7	TGTGCCAGCAGCCAGGGGAGTGGGTACGAGCAGTACTTC	CASSQGSGYEQYF